This TCR beta chain was captured in a study of control samples from healthy donors and cancer patients. Sequenced by immunoSEQ multiplex PCR; TCRdb stores in-frame clones only, minus some. The data contain roughly 160,000 clones, under 96% of them seen just once; the ten biggest clones take up approximately 1%. There are 16 residues in the CDR3. With 2 bases clipped from V and 1 base from J, the junction kept 7 bases outside the gene matches. CDR1 is GTSNPN, CDR2 SVGIG, per germline (reference sequence). The sequencing sample was made of blood. This sequence was found in a young woman in good health. This sequence joins TRBV30 and TRBJ2-3, with 9 bases fitting TRBD2. CDR3 residues: CAWSSGERGGTDTQYF. DNA for the CDR3: TGTGCCTGGAGTTCTGGCGAGCGGGGGGGCACAGATACGCAGTATTTT.